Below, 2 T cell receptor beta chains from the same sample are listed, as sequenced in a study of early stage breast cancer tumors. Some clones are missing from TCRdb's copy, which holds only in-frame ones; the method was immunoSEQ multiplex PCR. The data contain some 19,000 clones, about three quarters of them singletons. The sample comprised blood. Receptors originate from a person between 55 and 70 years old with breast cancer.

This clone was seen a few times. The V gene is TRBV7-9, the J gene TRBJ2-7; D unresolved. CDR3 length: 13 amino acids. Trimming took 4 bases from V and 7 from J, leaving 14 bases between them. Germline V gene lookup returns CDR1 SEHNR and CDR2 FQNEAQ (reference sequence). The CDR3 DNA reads TGTGCCAGCAGCTCTGGGCCTTTAAAGGAGCAGTACTTC. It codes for CASSSGPLKEQYF.

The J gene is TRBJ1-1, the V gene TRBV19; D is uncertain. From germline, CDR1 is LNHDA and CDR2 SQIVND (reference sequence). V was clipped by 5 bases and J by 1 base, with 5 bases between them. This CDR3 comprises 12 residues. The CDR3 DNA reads TGTGCCAGTAGTGTTAAGAACACTGAAGCTTTCTTT. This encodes CASSVKNTEAFF.